These 20 T cell receptor beta chains came from one sample sequenced in a study of blood T cell repertoires in COVID-19 (dated by TCRdb to about 2020). Receptor libraries were prepared by the immunoSEQ multiplex PCR assay. Sourced from immuneACCESS, this table was stored by TCRdb with only in-frame sequences that have V and J called. A share of the clones is absent; for the studies checked, an unresolved V gene accounts for under half, and the remainder has no known explanation. This sample gives around 480,000 clones in total; about 91% of them show up just once. Approximately 12% of the sample is held by the ten biggest clonotypes. The sample consisted of peripheral blood. Source of these receptors: a woman aged 50 to 60 with COVID-19, enrolled during active disease.

The chain combines TRBV5-1 with TRBJ2-2, with a possible D match to TRBD1 (6 bases). Germline CDR1 reads SGHRS; CDR2 reads YFSETQ. The CDR3 consists of 13 residues. Trimming stripped 6 bases from V and 8 bases from J, with 14 bases between. This chain's CDR3 is CASTPQGPGELFF. The CDR3 nucleotides are TGCGCCAGCACCCCACAGGGTCCGGGGGAGCTGTTTTTT.

In this sample, this clone turned up a few times. The chain employs TRBV10-1 and TRBJ1-1; no clear D gene. Germline-derived CDR1 and CDR2 are WNHNN and SYGVQD (reference sequence). The length of the CDR3 is 14 residues. Between the trimmed V and J ends, which lost 8 bases and 0 bases, there was a span of 13 bases. Here the CDR3 reads CASRPGNMNTEAFF. The CDR3 DNA reads as TGCGCCAGCCGCCCCGGGAATATGAACACTGAAGCTTTCTTT.

Concerning this clone: The same CDR3 is also encoded by other DNA sequences in this sample. The rearrangement uses TRBV7-9 and TRBJ2-2, with 11 nucleotides matching TRBD1. The trim removed 3 bases at V and 5 bases at J, leaving 2 bases unmatched. The CDR3 has 15 amino acids. Germline lookup yields CDR1 SEHNR and CDR2 FQNEAQ (reference sequence). The CDR3 region is CASSFGTGGTGELFF. The CDR3 bases are TGTGCCAGCAGCTTCGGGACAGGGGGAACCGGGGAGCTGTTTTTT.

The rearrangement links TRBV6-5 to TRBJ2-3; TRBD1 is a possible D gene (7 bases). Trimming pared 5 bases from V and 4 bases from J, leaving 13 bases between. CDR1 MNHEY and CDR2 SVGAGI come from the germline V gene. CDR3 length equals 14 residues. The CDR3 loop is CASSPGGNADTQYF. CDR3 DNA: TGTGCCAGCAGTCCAGGGGGGAACGCAGATACGCAGTATTTT.

The gene calls are TRBV15 and TRBJ2-7; possibly TRBD1 for D (5 bases). The CDR3 covers 18 residues. The V end lost 0 bases, the J end lost 3 bases, and 21 bases lay between the germline ends. The V gene's germline CDR1 is LNHNV and CDR2 YYDKDF (reference sequence). CDR3 nucleotides: TGTGCCACCAGCAGAGATGGGGCAAGGATCCTCGGCGTCTACGAGCAGTACTTC. Its translation is CATSRDGARILGVYEQYF.

This clone was seen a handful of times. The chain combines TRBV7-8 with TRBJ2-2, with D perhaps TRBD2 (5 bases). The CDR3 has 13 amino acids. Looked up from germline, CDR1 is SGHVS and CDR2 is FQNEAQ. Trimming took 7 bases from V and 7 from J, leaving 13 bases between them. CDR3 sequence: CASNNDYGGELFF. The CDR3 region has the DNA TGTGCCAGCAACAACGACTACGGCGGGGAGCTGTTTTTT.

This chain joins TRBV24-1 and TRBJ2-2, with D possibly being TRBD2 (6 bases). Germline CDR1 KGHDR, CDR2 SFDVKD. The V gene lost 6 bases and the J gene lost 1 base, with 14 bases spanning the gap. There are 16 residues in the CDR3. CDR3 amino acids: CATSSLRGGNTGELFF. CDR3 DNA sequence: TGTGCCACCAGTTCTTTGCGGGGCGGGAACACCGGGGAGCTGTTTTTT.

In the case of this clone: Other DNA sequences from this sample encode an identical CDR3 as well. The genes are TRBV4-1 and TRBJ2-1, with D maybe TRBD1 (5 bases). The CDR3 extends over 12 amino acids. CDR1 is MGHRA, CDR2 YSYEKL, per germline. Trimming pared 0 bases from V and 8 bases from J, leaving 5 bases between. In DNA, the CDR3 is TGCGCCAGCAGCCAAGACAGGGATGAGCAGTTCTTC. Residues: CASSQDRDEQFF.

The V gene is TRBV19, the J gene TRBJ1-5; D remains unclear. V gave up 5 bases and J gave up 9 bases, with 14 bases separating them. The CDR3 runs 13 residues. The germline gives CDR1 LNHDA, CDR2 SQIVND (reference sequence). Here the CDR3 reads CASSYNGKRPQHF. As DNA, the CDR3 is TGTGCCAGTAGTTACAACGGGAAACGGCCCCAGCATTTT.

The chain employs TRBV5-3 and TRBJ1-5; D is unresolved. TRBV5-3 is marked as an open reading frame, function uncertain. This CDR3 comprises 15 residues. Trimming took 4 bases from V and 1 from J, leaving 12 bases between them. CDR3 sequence reads: CARSPPGGSNQPQHF. CDR3 nucleotide sequence: TGTGCCAGAAGCCCCCCGGGTGGAAGCAATCAGCCCCAGCATTTT.

V usage is TRBV27 and J usage is TRBJ2-3, with D possibly being TRBD2 (7 bases). Trimming cost V 7 bases and J 0 bases, with 14 bases left between them. Germline V lookup: CDR1 MNHEY, CDR2 SMNVEV (reference sequence). CDR3 length: 15 residues. CDR3: CASNWGGLSTDTQYF. The CDR3 bases are TGTGCCAGCAATTGGGGGGGGCTGAGCACAGATACGCAGTATTTT.

J is TRBJ1-2 and V is TRBV3-1 (or the pseudogene TRBV3-2), with 7 bases aligning to TRBD1. The CDR3 has 12 residues. Germline trimming cut 5 bases from V and 12 bases from J; bases unmatched to any gene: 9. In germline, CDR1 is LGHDT, CDR2 YNNKEL (reference sequence). Written as DNA, the CDR3 is TGTGCCAGCAGCACCCGGGCGAGGGGGCACACCTTC. It translates to CASSTRARGHTF.

The chain recombines TRBV29-1 with TRBJ1-2, with D tentatively TRBD1 (5 bases). The V gene's germline CDR1 is SQVTM and CDR2 ANQGSEA. Trimming removed 4 bases from V and 7 bases from J, with 22 bases in between. The CDR3 consists of 15 residues. Here the CDR3 reads CSVVAQGIVWSGYTF. The CDR3, as DNA: TGCAGCGTTGTGGCCCAGGGAATCGTCTGGTCTGGCTACACCTTC.

This clone was detected once. V and J are TRBV2 and TRBJ1-3, with 8 bases fitting TRBD1. J gave up 4 bases and V 6 bases, and 8 bases lay outside the gene matches. This CDR3 has 15 amino acids. Germline loops: CDR1 SNHLY, CDR2 FYNNEI. The CDR3 sequence is CASRLDRAGGNTIYF. In DNA form, the CDR3 reads TGTGCCAGCAGATTGGACAGGGCAGGGGGAAACACCATATATTTT.

This rearrangement joins TRBV24-1 to TRBJ1-3; D is undetermined. The V end lost 5 bases, the J end lost 1 base, and 5 bases lay between the germline ends. CDR3 length: 13 residues. Per the germline V gene, CDR1 is KGHDR and CDR2 is SFDVKD. DNA of the CDR3: TGTGCCACCAGTGGGCCATCTGGAAACACCATATATTTT. Residues: CATSGPSGNTIYF.

This clone was seen a single time. V usage is TRBV2 and J usage is TRBJ1-5; D is possibly TRBD1 (5 bases). V lost 6 bases and J lost 2, with 14 bases in between. The CDR3 extends over 15 amino acids. From germline, CDR1 is SNHLY and CDR2 FYNNEI. The CDR3 loop reads CASRTDIFGNQPQHF. The CDR3 nucleotides read TGTGCCAGCAGGACAGATATTTTCGGCAATCAGCCCCAGCATTTT.

This rearrangement joins TRBV6-5 to TRBJ2-5; D remains ambiguous. Trimming took 6 bases from V and 1 from J, leaving 15 bases between them. CDR3 size: 15 residues. Germline CDR1 and CDR2: MNHEY and SVGAGI. The CDR3 nucleotides are TGTGCCAGCAGCCCCCGACATTCATCCCAAGAGACCCAGTACTTC. Encoded protein: CASSPRHSSQETQYF.

This chain uses TRBV5-1 with TRBJ1-1; 7 bases fit TRBD1. V trimming: 4 bases; J trimming: 0 bases; junction bases outside the gene matches: 18. Germline lookup yields CDR1 SGHRS and CDR2 YFSETQ. The CDR3 totals 19 residues. The CDR3 DNA reads TGCGCCAGCAGCCGACGTGGGGGGACAGCCTACCCGATGAACACTGAAGCTTTCTTT. This sequence encodes CASSRRGGTAYPMNTEAFF. Full variable domain (rest looked up from reference TRBV5-1 and TRBJ1-1): KAGVTQTPRYLIKTRGQQVTLSCSPISGHRSVSWYQQTPGQGLQFLFEYFSETQRNKGNFPGRFSGRQFSNSRSEMNVSTLELGDSALYLCASSRRGGTAYPMNTEAFFGQGTRLTVV.

This rearrangement joins TRBV5-6 to TRBJ1-5, with TRBD1 matching over 10 bases. This CDR3 has 15 residues. The V gene end was trimmed by 4 bases and the J gene end by 6 bases; junction bases not matched to a gene: 7. From germline, CDR1 is SGHDT and CDR2 YYEEEE. The CDR3: CASSGGQGLSQPQHF. Here the CDR3 DNA reads TGTGCCAGCAGCGGGGGACAGGGGTTGAGTCAGCCCCAGCATTTT.

The chain uses TRBV24-1 and TRBJ2-3; 7 positions agree with TRBD2. Looked up from germline, CDR1 is KGHDR and CDR2 is SFDVKD. V gave up 5 bases and J gave up 0 bases; unmatched junction bases: 10. The CDR3 has 17 residues. CDR3 bases: TGTGCCACCAGTGCCCACCTGGGCGGGGGAAGCACAGATACGCAGTATTTT. Translation: CATSAHLGGGSTDTQYF.